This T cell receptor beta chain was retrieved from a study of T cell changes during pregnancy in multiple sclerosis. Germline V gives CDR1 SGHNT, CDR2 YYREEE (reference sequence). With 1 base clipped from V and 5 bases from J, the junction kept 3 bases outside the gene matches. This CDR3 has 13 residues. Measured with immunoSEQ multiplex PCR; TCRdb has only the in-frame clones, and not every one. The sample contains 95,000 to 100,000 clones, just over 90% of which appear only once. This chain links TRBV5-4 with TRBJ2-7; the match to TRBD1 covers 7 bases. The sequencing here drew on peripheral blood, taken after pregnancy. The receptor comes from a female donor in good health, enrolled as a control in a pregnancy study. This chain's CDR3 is CASSLQGGNEQYF. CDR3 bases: TGTGCCAGCAGCTTGCAAGGGGGCAACGAGCAGTACTTC.